This T cell receptor (beta chain) was captured in a study of blood T cell repertoires in COVID-19 (dated by TCRdb to about 2020). The study in broad terms: Collaborator samples came from the United States, Italy and Spain and covered acute and convalescent phases of COVID-19. Where available, HLA class I and class II types were taken from metadata supplied by the sample provider and were not determined by assay-based typing. The samples were drawn from two sources: the first 160 participants of the ongoing ImmuneRACE study, and 950 to 1,500 subjects contributed by 6 global collaborators. The sample metadata nearly always contained a de-identified subject ID, COVID-19 status, age in years and sex. The material from the prospective study consisted of cDNA or gDNA derived from T cells, B-cell-depleted T cells, or PBMCs. The repertoires were made available in a free public database intended to serve as a resource for research on the immune response to SARS-CoV-2. Subjects who had been exposed to COVID-19, were actively infected with it, or had recovered from it provided the deeply sampled blood TCRbeta repertoires that made up the dataset.

The investigation overall reported the following: Clinical and demographic metadata were provided uncurated, with the amount varying by source and participant.

The germline V gene encodes CDR1 LNHDA and CDR2 SQIVND (reference sequence). The cysteine opens and the phenylalanine closes a CDR3 of 15 amino acids. The kept DNA is CDR3 alone, 45 bases in frame from the first base. V is clipped by 4 bases and J by 1 base, and the sequence between their germline boundaries is 12 bases long. Each collaborating institution followed its own protocols to collect whole blood in K2EDTA tubes. For TCRbeta analysis, collaborators shipped samples in one of three forms: frozen whole blood, isolated PBMCs, or DNA extracted from either of those sample types. In its sample, this clone was seen once. It lacks a known antigen. One base away there is no much larger clone; base qualities are not given. The immunoSEQ Assay, a bias-controlled multiplex PCR, was used to amplify TCRbeta CDR3 regions from genomic DNA. The source study handled its data this way. Nucleated cell counts per sample were estimated from amplification of reference gene primers within the assay. To quantify the absolute abundance of each unique TCRbeta CDR3 rearrangement, sequence reads were collapsed and filtered. Productive Simpson clonality was computed per sample as the square root of Simpson's diversity index over productive rearrangements. TCRdb took this table from immuneACCESS and kept in-frame rearrangements with V and J called. Such tables lack part of the clones; where checked against another copy, unresolved V genes explain under half of the gap, and the rest is unexplained. The V and J calls and the clone size are those of that table, but D and trimming were determined from the DNA. The sample yields about 59,000 clones; roughly 79% were counted once. Approximately 30% of the sample goes to the ten largest clones.

This receptor was taken from a woman older than 75 with active or convalescent COVID-19. This chain is built from TRBV19 and TRBJ2-3; the D gene is perhaps TRBD2, on 6 matching bases. Specimen: peripheral blood. The CDR3 in this case is CASSNGGGGTDTQYF. The DNA sequence is given as TGTGCCAGTAGTAACGGAGGCGGGGGCACAGATACGCAGTATTTT.